This T cell receptor (beta chain) stems from a study of blood T cell repertoires in COVID-19. Produced via immunoSEQ multiplex PCR; TCRdb's table is partial and in-frame only. In the table there are some 70,000 clones, over 80% of which are singletons. CDR3 length: 14 residues. V lost 5 bases and J 4 bases, leaving 14 bases between the germline ends. Germline CDR1 and CDR2: LNHDA and SQIVND (reference sequence). This TCR was recovered from a woman of 80 years or more with active COVID-19. The sequenced material came from peripheral blood. The J gene is TRBJ1-1, the V gene TRBV19; D not resolved. The CDR3 coding sequence is TGTGCCAGTAGTCCAAGAGGGTGGAGCACTGAAGCTTTCTTT. Amino acid sequence: CASSPRGWSTEAFF.